This T cell receptor (beta chain) stems from a study of graft-versus-host responses after intestinal transplantation. About the study: Once they had received anti-thymocyte globulin induction, all recipients took tacrolimus and steroids for approximately three years.

Profiled with immunoSEQ multiplex PCR; TCRdb holds only in-frame clones, not every one. The sample has over 120,000 clones; 85% to 95% are singletons. Study findings and constraints: Those patients showing graft-donor T cell macrochimerism displayed high graft-versus-host to host-versus-graft clonal ratios in allografts.

The CDR3 consists of 13 residues. CDR1 and CDR2 from the germline V gene are MNHEY and SMNVEV (reference sequence). The V end was cut by 0 bases, the J end by 7 bases, with 8 bases between. A remark on this clone: The antigen is not known.

The TCR originated in a human donor who received an intestinal transplant. This sample comprised unstimulated CD4+ T cells sorted from spleen or lymph node cells, obtained before intestinal transplant. The chain has TRBV27 and TRBJ2-3; no reliable D call. The CDR3 DNA is TGTGCCAGCAGTTTATCGAATTTGAATACGCAGTATTTT. It encodes CASSLSNLNTQYF.